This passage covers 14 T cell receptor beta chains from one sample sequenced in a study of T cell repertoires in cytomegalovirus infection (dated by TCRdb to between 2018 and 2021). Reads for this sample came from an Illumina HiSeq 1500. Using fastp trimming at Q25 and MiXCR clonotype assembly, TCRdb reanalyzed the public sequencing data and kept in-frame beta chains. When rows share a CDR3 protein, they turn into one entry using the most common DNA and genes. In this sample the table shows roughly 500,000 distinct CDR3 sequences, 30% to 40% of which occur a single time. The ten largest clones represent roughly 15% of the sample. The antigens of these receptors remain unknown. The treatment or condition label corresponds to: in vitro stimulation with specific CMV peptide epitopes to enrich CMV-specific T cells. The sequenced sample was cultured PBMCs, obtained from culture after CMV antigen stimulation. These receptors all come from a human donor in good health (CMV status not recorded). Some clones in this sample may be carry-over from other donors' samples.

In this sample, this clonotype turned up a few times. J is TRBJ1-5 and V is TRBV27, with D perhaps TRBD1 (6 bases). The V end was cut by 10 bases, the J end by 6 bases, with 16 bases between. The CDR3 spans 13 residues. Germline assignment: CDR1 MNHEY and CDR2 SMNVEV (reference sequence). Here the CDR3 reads CATQGHPLQPQHF. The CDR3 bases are TGTGCCACCCAGGGACATCCCCTTCAGCCCCAGCATTTT.

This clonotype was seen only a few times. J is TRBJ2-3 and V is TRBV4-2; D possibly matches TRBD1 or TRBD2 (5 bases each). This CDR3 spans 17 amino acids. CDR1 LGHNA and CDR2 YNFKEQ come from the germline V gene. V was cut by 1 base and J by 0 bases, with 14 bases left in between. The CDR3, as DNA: TGTGCCAGCAGCCAAGGCGACGGGACCCCTAGCACAGATACGCAGTATTTT. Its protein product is CASSQGDGTPSTDTQYF.

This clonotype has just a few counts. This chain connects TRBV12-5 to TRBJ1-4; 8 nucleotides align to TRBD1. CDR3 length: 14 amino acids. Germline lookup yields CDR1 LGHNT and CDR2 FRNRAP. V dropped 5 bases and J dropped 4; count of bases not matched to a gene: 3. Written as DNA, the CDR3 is TGTGCTAGTGGTCCCACAGGGGGTAATGAAAAACTGTTTTTT. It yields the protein CASGPTGGNEKLFF.

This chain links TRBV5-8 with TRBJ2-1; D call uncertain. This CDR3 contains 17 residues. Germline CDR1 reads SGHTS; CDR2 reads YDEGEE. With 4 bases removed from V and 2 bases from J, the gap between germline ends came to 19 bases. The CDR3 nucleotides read TGTGCCAGCAGCCCCCGAAGCATCCGAAGAGCCTACAATGAGCAGTTCTTC. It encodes CASSPRSIRRAYNEQFF.

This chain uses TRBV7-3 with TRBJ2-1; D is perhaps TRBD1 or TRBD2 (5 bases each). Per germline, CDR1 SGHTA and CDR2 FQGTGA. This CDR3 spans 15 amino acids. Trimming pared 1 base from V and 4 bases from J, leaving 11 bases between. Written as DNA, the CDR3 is TGTGCCAGCAGCTTAAATCTAGCAGGGTACAATGAGCAGTTCTTC. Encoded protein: CASSLNLAGYNEQFF. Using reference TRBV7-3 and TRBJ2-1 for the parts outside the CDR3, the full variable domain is GAGVSQTPSNKVTEKGKYVELRCDPISGHTALYWYRQSLGQGPEFLIYFQGTGAADDSGLPNDRFFAVRPEGSVSTLKIQRTERGDSAVYLCASSLNLAGYNEQFFGPGTRLTVL.

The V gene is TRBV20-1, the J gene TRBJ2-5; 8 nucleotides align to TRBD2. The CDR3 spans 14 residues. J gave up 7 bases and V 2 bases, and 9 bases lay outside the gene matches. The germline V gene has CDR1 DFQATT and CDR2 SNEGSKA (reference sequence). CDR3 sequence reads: CSARLAGGQLTQYF. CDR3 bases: TGCAGTGCTAGATTGGCGGGAGGCCAACTGACCCAGTACTTC.

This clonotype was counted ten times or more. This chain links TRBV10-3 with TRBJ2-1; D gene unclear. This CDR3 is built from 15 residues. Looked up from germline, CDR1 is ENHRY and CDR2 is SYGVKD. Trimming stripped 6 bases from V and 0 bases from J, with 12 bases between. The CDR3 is CAIRPGRSSYNEQFF. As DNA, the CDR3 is TGTGCCATCAGACCCGGACGTAGCTCCTACAATGAGCAGTTCTTC.

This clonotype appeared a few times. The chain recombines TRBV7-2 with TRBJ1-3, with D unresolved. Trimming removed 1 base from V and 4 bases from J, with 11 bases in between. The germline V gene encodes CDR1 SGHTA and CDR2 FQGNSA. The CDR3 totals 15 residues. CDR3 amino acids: CASSLGLEPGNTIYF. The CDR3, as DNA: TGTGCCAGCAGCTTAGGGCTTGAACCCGGAAACACCATATATTTT. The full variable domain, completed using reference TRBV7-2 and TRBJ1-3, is GAGVSQSPSNKVTEKGKDVELRCDPISGHTALYWYRQSLGQGLEFLIYFQGNSAPDKSGLPSDRFSAERTGGSVSTLTIQRTQQEDSAVYLCASSLGLEPGNTIYFGEGSWLTVV.

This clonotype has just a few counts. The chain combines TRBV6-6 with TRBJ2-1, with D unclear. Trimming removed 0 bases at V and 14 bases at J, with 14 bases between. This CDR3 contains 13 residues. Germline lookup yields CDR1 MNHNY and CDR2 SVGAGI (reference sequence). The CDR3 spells CASSYSNETPKFF. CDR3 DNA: TGTGCCAGCAGTTACTCGAACGAGACTCCCAAGTTCTTC.

In DNA form, the CDR3 reads TGTGCCACCTCACGCGGGAGGGCCGCCGGGGAGCTGTTTTTT. This gives the protein CATSRGRAAGELFF. The rearrangement links TRBV12-3 or TRBV12-4 to TRBJ2-2; 9 nucleotides align to TRBD2. The CDR3 is made up of 14 amino acids. J gave up 6 bases and V 10 bases, and 9 bases lay outside the gene matches.

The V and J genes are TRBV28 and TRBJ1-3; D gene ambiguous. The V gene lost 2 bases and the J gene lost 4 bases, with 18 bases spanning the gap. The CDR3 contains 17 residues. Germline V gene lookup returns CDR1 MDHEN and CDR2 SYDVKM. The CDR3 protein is CASSLNVGSAGGNTIYF. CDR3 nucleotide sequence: TGTGCCAGCAGTTTAAACGTCGGCTCAGCGGGAGGAAACACCATATATTTT.

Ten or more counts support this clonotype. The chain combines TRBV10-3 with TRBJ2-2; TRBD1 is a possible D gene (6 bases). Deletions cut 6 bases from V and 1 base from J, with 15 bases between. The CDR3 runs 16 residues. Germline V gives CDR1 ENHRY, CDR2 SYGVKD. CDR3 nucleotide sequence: TGTGCCATCAGCTCCACAGGGAAGGGGAACACCGGGGAGCTGTTTTTT. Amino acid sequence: CAISSTGKGNTGELFF.

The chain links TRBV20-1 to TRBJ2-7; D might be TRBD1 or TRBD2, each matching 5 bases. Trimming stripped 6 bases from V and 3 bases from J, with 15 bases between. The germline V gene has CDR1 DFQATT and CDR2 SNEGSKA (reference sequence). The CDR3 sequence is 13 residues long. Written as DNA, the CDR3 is TGCAGTGCGCCGGACACCGGGGACTACGAGCAGTACTTC. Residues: CSAPDTGDYEQYF.

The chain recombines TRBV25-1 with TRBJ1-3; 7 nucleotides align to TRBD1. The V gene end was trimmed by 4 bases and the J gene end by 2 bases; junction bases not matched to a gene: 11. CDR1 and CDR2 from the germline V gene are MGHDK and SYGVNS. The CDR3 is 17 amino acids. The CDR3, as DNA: TGTGCCAGCAGTGCCCTACAGGGGCTGGGGACTGGAAACACCATATATTTT. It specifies CASSALQGLGTGNTIYF. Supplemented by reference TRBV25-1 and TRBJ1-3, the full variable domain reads EADIYQTPRYLVIGTGKKITLECSQTMGHDKMYWYQQDPGMELHLIHYSYGVNSTEKGDLSSESTVSRIRTEHFPLTLESARPSHTSQYLCASSALQGLGTGNTIYFGEGSWLTVV.